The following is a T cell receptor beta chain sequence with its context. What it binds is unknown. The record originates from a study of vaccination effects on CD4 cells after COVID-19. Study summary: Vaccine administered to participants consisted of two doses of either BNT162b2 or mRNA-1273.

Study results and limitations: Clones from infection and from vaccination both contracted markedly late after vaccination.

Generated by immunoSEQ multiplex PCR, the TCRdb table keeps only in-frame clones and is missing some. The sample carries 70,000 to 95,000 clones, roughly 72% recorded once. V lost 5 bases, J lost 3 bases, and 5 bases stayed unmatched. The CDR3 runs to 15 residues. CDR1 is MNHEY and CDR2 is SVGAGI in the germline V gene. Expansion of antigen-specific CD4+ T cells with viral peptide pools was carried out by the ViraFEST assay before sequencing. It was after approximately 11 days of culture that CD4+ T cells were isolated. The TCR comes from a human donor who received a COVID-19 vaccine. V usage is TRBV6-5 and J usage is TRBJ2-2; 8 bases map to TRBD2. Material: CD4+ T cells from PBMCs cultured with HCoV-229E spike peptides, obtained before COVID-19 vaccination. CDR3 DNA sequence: TGTGCCAGCAGTAGGCTAGCGGGTTACACCGGGGAGCTGTTTTTT. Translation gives CASSRLAGYTGELFF.